The clone carrying this T cell receptor beta chain was detected only once. This sample is drawn from a study of T cell clones after liver transplantation. The assay was immunoSEQ multiplex PCR, and TCRdb's table has in-frame clones only and misses some. Of some 50,000 clones in the sample, 70% to 75% are singletons; the top ten hold 7.5% to 10%. Germline CDR1 reads ENHRY; CDR2 reads SYGVKD. V lost 2 bases, J lost 2 bases, and 14 bases stayed unmatched. The CDR3 runs to 18 residues. Source: CD4+ T cells from blood, taken at the 22-month timepoint. This TCR came from a human patient who received a liver transplant. Some T cells may have originated in the graft donor. The chain has TRBV10-3 and TRBJ1-2, with 7 nucleotides matching TRBD1. The chain's CDR3 is CAISEPPEGTEPNYGYTF. CDR3 DNA sequence: TGTGCCATCAGTGAGCCCCCGGAGGGGACAGAACCAAACTATGGCTACACCTTC.